Listed below are T cell receptor beta chains from one sample, sequenced in a study of blood T cell repertoires in COVID-19. Generated by immunoSEQ multiplex PCR, the TCRdb table keeps only in-frame clones and is missing some. The table includes 100,000 to 150,000 clones, approximately 86% detected once. The specimen sequenced was peripheral blood. The receptors shown here come from a woman aged 65 to 85 with COVID-19, enrolled during active disease. The CDR3 runs from the conserved cysteine through the conserved F or W. A D gene is named only where the DNA matches it firmly. Size tells how often a clone was seen (once, few, many) or the class of an expanded clone, and some rows leave it out.

J gene | clone size | V gene | D gene | CDR3 DNA | CDR3 protein
TRBJ1-2 | - | TRBV25-1 | TRBD1 | TGTGCCAGCAGTGAACCGGGACAGGCGATTAATGGCTACACCTTC | CASSEPGQAINGYTF
TRBJ1-2 | - | TRBV3-1/TRBV3-2 | - | TGTGCCAGCAGCCAAGTTGCAGGGTCATCAGCTAACTATGGCTACACCTTC | CASSQVAGSSANYGYTF
TRBJ2-2 | once | TRBV4-1 | - | TGCGCCAGCAGCCCTCCCTTGTATCCCGGGGAGCTGTTTTTT | CASSPPLYPGELFF
TRBJ1-4 | - | TRBV27 | TRBD1 | TGTGCCAGCAGTTTGAGGGCTCCGGGACAGGGGGCTCGAGGGGGGAATGAAAAACTGTTTTTT | CASSLRAPGQGARGGNEKLFF
TRBJ2-5 | - | TRBV20-1 | - | TGCAGTGGGAGCGGACAAGAGACCCAGTACTTC | CSGSGQETQYF
TRBJ1-4 | - | TRBV30 | - | TGTGCCTGGAGTACTTGGGAATCAGGGCTCCACACTGAAAAACTGTTTTTT | CAWSTWESGLHTEKLFF
TRBJ2-7 | - | TRBV15 | TRBD1 | TGTGCCACCAGCAGTAGGGACAGGGCCGCATACGAGCAGTACTTC | CATSSRDRAAYEQYF
TRBJ1-4 | - | TRBV30 | - | TGTGCCTCGGGGGAAGTCGAAAAACTGTTTTTT | CASGEVEKLFF
TRBJ2-4 | few | TRBV5-1 | TRBD1 | TGCGCCAGCAGATCAGGGGGCAATTTAGCCAAAAACATTCAGTACTTC | CASRSGGNLAKNIQYF
TRBJ1-4 | - | TRBV4-2 | - | TGTGCCAGCAGCCAAGTTATCCAGGGAGGAGAAAAACTGTTTTTT | CASSQVIQGGEKLFF
TRBJ1-5 | - | TRBV6-2/TRBV6-3 | TRBD1 | TGTGCCAGCAGCACCGCCAAGACAGGGGGCAACCAGCCCCAGCATTTT | CASSTAKTGGNQPQHF
TRBJ1-1 | - | TRBV9 | TRBD1 | TGTGCCAGCAGCGTGAGTTGGGGGACAGGAGAAATGAACACTGAAGCTTTCTTT | CASSVSWGTGEMNTEAFF
TRBJ1-1 | - | TRBV5-1 | TRBD1 | TGCGCCAGCAGCGGGACGACAGGGCGCACTGAAGCTTTCTTT | CASSGTTGRTEAFF
TRBJ2-3 | - | TRBV25-1 | TRBD1 | TGTGCCAGCAGTCCCCAGGGGGCAGATACGCAGTATTTT | CASSPQGADTQYF
TRBJ2-1 | - | TRBV7-6 | - | TGTGCCAGCAGCGGAGGGGCGTTGTACAATGAGCAGTTCTTC | CASSGGALYNEQFF
TRBJ1-5 | - | TRBV5-5 | TRBD1 | TGTGCCAGCAGCCCACAGGGGGTGGGTCAGCCCCAGCATTTT | CASSPQGVGQPQHF
TRBJ2-6 | - | TRBV5-6 | - | TGTGCCAGCAGCTTCTATGGACTTTCTGGGGCCAACGTCCTGACTTTC | CASSFYGLSGANVLTF
TRBJ2-7 | - | TRBV19 | - | TGTGCCAGTAGTCCCGGGATAGGAACCTACGAGCAGTACTTC | CASSPGIGTYEQYF
TRBJ2-5 | - | TRBV29-1 | - | TGCAGCGTTGATAGACAGATCCAAGAGACCCAGTACTTC | CSVDRQIQETQYF
TRBJ1-5 | - | TRBV5-5 | - | TGTGCCAGCAGCTTGCTAATCAATCAGCCCCAGCATTTT | CASSLLINQPQHF
TRBJ2-1 | - | TRBV10-3 | TRBD2 | TGTGCCATCAGTGAGTCCCCAGAGCGGGGGGGATTCTACAATGAGCAGTTCTTC | CAISESPERGGFYNEQFF
TRBJ1-6 | - | TRBV5-1 | - | TGCGCCAGCAGCTTGGGGTGGACAGAGGCCAATTCACCCCTCCACTTT | CASSLGWTEANSPLHF
TRBJ2-5 | - | TRBV5-4 | - | TGTGCCAGCAGCTTACAGGGTGCAGAGACCCAGTACTTC | CASSLQGAETQYF
TRBJ1-6 | - | TRBV7-2 | - | TGTGCCAGCAGCTCCTGGACAGTGAATAATTCACCCCTCCACTTT | CASSSWTVNNSPLHF
TRBJ1-3 | - | TRBV6-1 | - | TGTGCCAGCAGTGAGAGGCGAGAAAATACTGGAAACACCATATATTTT | CASSERRENTGNTIYF
TRBJ2-3 | - | TRBV7-2 | TRBD2 | TGTGCCAGCAGCTTTTACGGGACTAGCGGGGTAGATACGCAGTATTTT | CASSFYGTSGVDTQYF
TRBJ2-1 | - | TRBV3-1/TRBV3-2 | - | TGTGCCAGCAGCCAAGATTTGACTACCCCAGGGTTCTTC | CASSQDLTTPGFF
TRBJ2-7 | few | TRBV10-3 | TRBD1 | TGTGCCATCAGTGGGGGAGACAGGGGGCCGAACGAGCAGTACTTC | CAISGGDRGPNEQYF
TRBJ1-5 | - | TRBV6-6 | - | TGTGCCAGCACGGACAAGTCGAGCAATCAGCCCCAGCATTTT | CASTDKSSNQPQHF
TRBJ2-1 | - | TRBV24-1 | TRBD1 | TGTGCCACCAGTGATTTGTGGGACAGGCTCCCCAATGAGCAGTTCTTC | CATSDLWDRLPNEQFF
TRBJ1-2 | - | TRBV23-1 | - | TGCGCCAGCAGTCATTCCAGGGGCAGGTATGGCTACACCTTC | CASSHSRGRYGYTF
TRBJ2-6 | once | TRBV28 | TRBD1 | TGTGCCAGCAGTCGTTTTCCCTTTAGGGTCGGGACAGGCACCTCCTCTGGGGCCAACGTCCTGACTTTC | CASSRFPFRVGTGTSSGANVLTF
TRBJ2-7 | - | TRBV18 | - | TGTGCCAGCTCACCCCCGACAGCGTTTAGGACCTACGAGCAGTACTTC | CASSPPTAFRTYEQYF
TRBJ2-7 | - | TRBV15 | TRBD1 | TGTGCCACCAGCAGAGAGAGGGCAGGGGGAACACTCAAGATGGCCTACGAGCAGTACTTC | CATSRERAGGTLKMAYEQYF
TRBJ1-4 | - | TRBV28 | - | TGTGCCAGCACCCTTCGTGGGGGGTGGAATGAAAAACTGTTTTTT | CASTLRGGWNEKLFF
TRBJ1-2 | - | TRBV19 | - | TGTGCCAGTAATGCAGGGGTCGTGGGCTACACCTTC | CASNAGVVGYTF
TRBJ2-7 | - | TRBV14 | TRBD2 | TGTGCCAGCAGCCAATTCGTAGGACTAGCGGGGGGCTCCTACGAGCAGTACTTC | CASSQFVGLAGGSYEQYF
TRBJ2-1 | - | TRBV5-1 | - | TGCGCCAGCAGCTTGGCCCGAGCTGATGAGCAGTTCTTC | CASSLARADEQFF
TRBJ2-2 | - | TRBV7-2 | TRBD2 | TGTGCCAGCAGCTTCAGCGGGGGGGCCGGCGGGGAGCTGTTTTTT | CASSFSGGAGGELFF
TRBJ2-7 | - | TRBV5-1 | TRBD1 | TGCGCCAGCAGGAGACAGGGGGCCTACGAGCAGTACTTC | CASRRQGAYEQYF
TRBJ1-5 | - | TRBV7-9 | TRBD1 | TGTGCCAGCAGCCCGGACAGGGGGCTTGAGCCCCAGCATTTT | CASSPDRGLEPQHF
TRBJ2-7 | - | TRBV5-4 | TRBD2 | TGTGCCAGCAGCTCAACCGGGGGGGACTACGAGCAGTACTTC | CASSSTGGDYEQYF
TRBJ2-7 | - | TRBV3-1/TRBV3-2 | - | TGTGCCAGCAGCCTTGAGACAGCCAACTACGAGCAGTACTTC | CASSLETANYEQYF
TRBJ2-7 | - | TRBV15 | - | TGTGCCACCCGGTACCACCGGGGATACGAGCAGTACTTC | CATRYHRGYEQYF
TRBJ2-2 | - | TRBV7-2 | TRBD1 | TGTGCCAGCAGCCAGGACAGGACCCTCGGGGAGCTGTTTTTT | CASSQDRTLGELFF
TRBJ2-7 | - | TRBV7-2 | - | TGTGCCAGCAGCTTAGCCCGCCCCTTAGGGGTTGACCCAGAGCAGTACTTC | CASSLARPLGVDPEQYF
TRBJ2-3 | - | TRBV11-2 | TRBD1 | TGTGCCAGCAGCTCCCGGACAGGAAGGTTACCAGATACGCAGTATTTT | CASSSRTGRLPDTQYF
TRBJ1-4 | - | TRBV18 | TRBD1 | TGTGCCAGCTCACCGCGACAGGGGGATAATGAAAAACTGTTTTTT | CASSPRQGDNEKLFF